The rows below give T cell receptor beta chains drawn from one sample of a study of sequential checkpoint blockade in melanoma. Method: immunoSEQ multiplex PCR; TCRdb's copy keeps in-frame clones and lacks some. The sample comprises around 10,000 clones, about 80% of which are singletons, and around 14% rests with the top ten. The sample was CD8+ T cells sorted from blood (inferred from file names), taken from a patient given nivolumab and ipilimumab in sequence. The receptors were sampled from a human donor with melanoma. Both conserved end residues are part of each CDR3.

J gene | V gene | CDR3 protein
TRBJ2-3 | TRBV7-8 | CASSLAKTWGDFADTQYF
TRBJ1-2 | TRBV7-8 | CASSLFTSANYGYTF
TRBJ2-2 | TRBV5-1 | CASSDSGPNTGELFF
TRBJ1-1 | TRBV9 | CASSSHREGGPQAFF
TRBJ1-5 | TRBV6-1 | CASSANQPQHF
TRBJ1-3 | TRBV2 | CASRKDGSSGNTIYF
TRBJ1-2 | TRBV6-6 | CASSYQGQGARDGYTF
TRBJ1-5 | TRBV10-3 | CAISESGVGGTNQPQHF
TRBJ1-5 | TRBV4-1 | CASSQDGAADPNQPQHF
TRBJ1-5 | TRBV4-1 | CASSQALYSNQPQHF
TRBJ2-5 | TRBV5-1 | CASSSAGGYETQYF
TRBJ2-1 | TRBV6-4 | CASSDSSSGHNEQFF
TRBJ1-4 | TRBV19 | CASSMWGTGATNEKLFF
TRBJ1-5 | TRBV6-1 | CASSEGKDSRQPQHF
TRBJ2-2 | TRBV4-2 | CASSQELAGTGELFF
TRBJ2-3 | TRBV5-1 | CASTYRGGEADTQYF
TRBJ2-1 | TRBV7-8 | CASSRTSGGHYNEQFF
TRBJ1-2 | TRBV5-1 | CASSSDRVSTF
TRBJ2-7 | TRBV5-4 | CASSLSDRSYEQYF
TRBJ2-1 | TRBV7-9 | CASSPGLAGLNEQFF
TRBJ1-5 | TRBV5-8 | CASSYPQGYQPQHF
TRBJ1-1 | TRBV9 | CASSDRGSEAFF
TRBJ2-5 | TRBV5-6 | CASSLGTQYF
TRBJ2-7 | TRBV6-1 | CATQPGISYEQYF
TRBJ1-1 | TRBV6-5 | CASSYGQANTEAFF
TRBJ2-1 | TRBV6-5 | CASSYRDRGRNEQFF
TRBJ1-6 | TRBV5-6 | CASSLVAGEGSYNSPLHF
TRBJ2-7 | TRBV29-1 | CSVEETGTYEQYF
- | TRBV13 | CASSLGTSGAYEQYF
TRBJ1-6 | TRBV6-4 | CASSDSPGGNSPLHF
TRBJ1-1 | TRBV19 | CASSILGAGNTEAFF
TRBJ1-1 | TRBV5-1 | CASSSWDRATGGEAFF
TRBJ2-7 | TRBV5-1 | CASSLAGDSYEQYF
TRBJ2-5 | TRBV4-1 | CASSQGHGQETQYF
TRBJ2-5 | TRBV9 | CASSATYGLAGGETQYF
TRBJ1-1 | TRBV27 | CASSSRDRGNTEAFF